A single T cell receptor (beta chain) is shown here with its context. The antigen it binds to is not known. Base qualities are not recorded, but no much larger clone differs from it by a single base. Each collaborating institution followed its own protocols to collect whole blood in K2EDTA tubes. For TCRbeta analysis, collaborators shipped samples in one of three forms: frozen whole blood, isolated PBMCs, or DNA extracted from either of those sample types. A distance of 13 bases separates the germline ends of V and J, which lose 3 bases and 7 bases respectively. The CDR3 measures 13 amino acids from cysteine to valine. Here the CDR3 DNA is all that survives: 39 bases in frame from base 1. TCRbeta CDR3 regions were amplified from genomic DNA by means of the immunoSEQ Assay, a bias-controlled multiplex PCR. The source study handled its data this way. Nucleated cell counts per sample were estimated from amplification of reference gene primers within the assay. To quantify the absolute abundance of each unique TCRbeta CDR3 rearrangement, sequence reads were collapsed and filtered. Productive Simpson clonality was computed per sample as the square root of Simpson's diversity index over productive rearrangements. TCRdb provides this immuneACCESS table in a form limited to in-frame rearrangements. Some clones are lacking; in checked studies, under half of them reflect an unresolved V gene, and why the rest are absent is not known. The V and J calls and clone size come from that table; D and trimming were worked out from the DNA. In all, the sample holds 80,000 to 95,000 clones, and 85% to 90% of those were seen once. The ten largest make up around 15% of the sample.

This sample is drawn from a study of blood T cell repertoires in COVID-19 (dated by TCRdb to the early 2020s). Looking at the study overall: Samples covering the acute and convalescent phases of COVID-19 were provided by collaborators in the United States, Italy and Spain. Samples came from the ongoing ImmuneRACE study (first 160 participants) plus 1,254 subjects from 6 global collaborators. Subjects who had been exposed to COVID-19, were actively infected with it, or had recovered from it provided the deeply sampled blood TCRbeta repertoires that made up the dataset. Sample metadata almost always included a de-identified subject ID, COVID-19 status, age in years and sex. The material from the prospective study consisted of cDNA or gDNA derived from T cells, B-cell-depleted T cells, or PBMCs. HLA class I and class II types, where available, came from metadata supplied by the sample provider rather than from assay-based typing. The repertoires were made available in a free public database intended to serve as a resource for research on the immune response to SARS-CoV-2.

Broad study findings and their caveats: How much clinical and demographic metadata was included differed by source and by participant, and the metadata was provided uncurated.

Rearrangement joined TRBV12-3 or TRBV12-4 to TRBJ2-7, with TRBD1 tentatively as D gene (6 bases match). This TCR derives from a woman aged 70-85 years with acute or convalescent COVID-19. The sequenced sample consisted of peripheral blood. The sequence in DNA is TGTGCCAGCAGTTTTAGCAGGGGCGGAGAGCAGTACGTC. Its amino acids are CASSFSRGGEQYV.